Listed here are 11 T cell receptor beta chains from one sample, sequenced in a study of cytomegalovirus exposure and HLA in healthy donors. PCR involved 60 Vbeta and 13 Jbeta primers. The table came from immunoSEQ multiplex PCR; TCRdb's copy has only in-frame clones and leaves some out. Of 70,000 to 90,000 clones listed, 63% are singletons. The sequenced sample was PBMCs. The origin of the receptors is a middle-aged woman in good health and CMV-seropositive.

To note about this clone: This same CDR3 is encoded by further DNA sequences in the sample. The rearrangement uses TRBV27 and TRBJ1-1; 10 positions match TRBD1. Germline CDR1 MNHEY, CDR2 SMNVEV (reference sequence). After removal of 6 bases from V and 5 bases from J, the junction contained 6 bases not matched to a gene. CDR3 length: 14 residues. CDR3 nucleotide sequence: TGTGCCAGCAGGACGGGACAGGGGAGAACTGAAGCTTTCTTT. Encoded protein: CASRTGQGRTEAFF.

This chain links TRBV27 with TRBJ2-2, with 8 bases identical to TRBD1. After removal of 8 bases from V and 5 bases from J, the junction contained 16 bases not matched to a gene. This CDR3 region has 17 residues. In germline, CDR1 is MNHEY, CDR2 SMNVEV (reference sequence). The CDR3 sequence is CASGPHRTGTRTGELFF. CDR3 nucleotides: TGTGCCAGCGGACCCCATCGGACAGGGACAAGGACCGGGGAGCTGTTTTTT.

The V call is TRBV30, the J call TRBJ2-1; 9 bases line up with TRBD1. The junction had 11 bases not matched to a gene; V was cut back by 0 bases and J by 8 bases. CDR3 length equals 16 residues. In germline, CDR1 is GTSNPN, CDR2 SVGIG (reference sequence). CDR3 sequence: CAWSVRDREFRDEQFF. CDR3 coding DNA: TGTGCCTGGAGTGTGCGGGACAGGGAATTTAGGGATGAGCAGTTCTTC.

The gene calls are TRBV28 and TRBJ1-5; 8 bases line up with TRBD1. J gave up 6 bases and V 3 bases, and 4 bases lay outside the gene matches. Germline loops: CDR1 MDHEN, CDR2 SYDVKM. The length of the CDR3 is 14 residues. The CDR3 reads CASSLTGEAQPQHF. The DNA of the CDR3 is TGTGCCAGCAGTTTGACAGGGGAGGCTCAGCCCCAGCATTTT.

The chain employs TRBV18 and TRBJ1-4; 8 bases match TRBD1. This CDR3 contains 17 residues. Germline V lookup: CDR1 KGHSH, CDR2 LQKENI. V shed 3 bases and J 4 bases; nucleotides not matched to a gene: 10. The DNA of the CDR3 is TGTGCCAGCTCACCGCGGACAGGGAACGCGGGTAATGAAAAACTGTTTTTT. Encoded protein: CASSPRTGNAGNEKLFF.

The gene calls are TRBV7-2 and TRBJ1-1, with a possible D match to TRBD1 (6 bases). Per germline, CDR1 SGHTA and CDR2 FQGNSA. CDR3 size: 16 residues. V was clipped by 3 bases and J by 5 bases, with 19 bases between them. The CDR3 DNA is TGTGCCAGCAGCTTTGGGGTAGGACAGCCTACTACTGAAGCTTTCTTT. It specifies CASSFGVGQPTTEAFF. The whole variable domain, remainder taken from reference TRBV7-2 and TRBJ1-1, is GAGVSQSPSNKVTEKGKDVELRCDPISGHTALYWYRQSLGQGLEFLIYFQGNSAPDKSGLPSDRFSAERTGGSVSTLTIQRTQQEDSAVYLCASSFGVGQPTTEAFFGQGTRLTVV.

The rearrangement joins TRBV4-3 to TRBJ1-1; D is ambiguous. V lost 4 bases to trimming and J lost 0 bases, with 9 bases between them. The V gene's germline CDR1 is LGHNA and CDR2 YSLEER. The CDR3 loop spans 14 amino acids. CDR3 in amino acids: CASSLQNLNTEAFF. In DNA, the CDR3 is TGCGCCAGCAGCCTACAGAATTTGAACACTGAAGCTTTCTTT.

V gene TRBV5-5 combines with J gene TRBJ2-1; tentatively, D is TRBD1 (5 bases). The V and J ends lost 0 bases and 6 bases respectively, with 16 bases between them. Germline V lookup: CDR1 SGHKS, CDR2 YYEKEE (reference sequence). CDR3 size: 16 residues. The CDR3 is CASSLAPDMGSNEQFF. The DNA of the CDR3 is TGTGCCAGCAGCTTGGCCCCGGACATGGGGTCCAATGAGCAGTTCTTC. The variable domain in full, with the rest retrieved from reference TRBV5-5 and TRBJ2-1, is DAGVTQSPTHLIKTRGQQVTLRCSPISGHKSVSWYQQVLGQGPQFIFQYYEKEERGRGNFPDRFSARQFPNYSSELNVNALLLGDSALYLCASSLAPDMGSNEQFFGPGTRLTVL.

In this sample, this clone turned up a few times. The J gene is TRBJ2-5, the V gene TRBV2; TRBD2 matches at 7 bases. V was pared by 4 bases and J by 2 bases, with 7 bases of the junction left unmatched. The CDR3 is 15 residues long. Per germline, CDR1 SNHLY and CDR2 FYNNEI. CDR3 protein: CASSANTGGQETQYF. CDR3 DNA: TGTGCCAGCAGTGCGAATACGGGGGGTCAAGAGACCCAGTACTTC.

The chain carries TRBV11-2 and TRBJ2-1, with D perhaps matching TRBD2 (6 bases). The CDR3 is 15 amino acids. Trimming took 4 bases from V and 6 from J, leaving 16 bases between them. Germline loops: CDR1 SGHAT, CDR2 FQNNGV. The CDR3, as DNA: TGTGCCAGCAGCTCCCTAACGGGACTCCGCAATGAGCAGTTCTTC. Its protein product is CASSSLTGLRNEQFF.

This chain joins TRBV27 and TRBJ1-4, with D possibly matching TRBD1 (5 bases). Germline assignment: CDR1 MNHEY and CDR2 SMNVEV (reference sequence). The ends were cut back, 6 bases at V and 8 bases at J, with 16 bases in the middle. This CDR3 is 14 amino acids long. In DNA form, the CDR3 reads TGTGCCAGCAGCCACCGGGACTGGGAGGAAAAACTGTTTTTT. Encoded protein: CASSHRDWEEKLFF. Full variable domain (remainder filled in from reference TRBV27 and TRBJ1-4): EAQVTQNPRYLITVTGKKLTVTCSQNMNHEYMSWYRQDPGLGLRQIYYSMNVEVTDKGDVPEGYKVSRKEKRNFPLILESPSPNQTSLYFCASSHRDWEEKLFFGSGTQLSVL.